This T cell receptor beta chain was captured by sequencing in a study of CD8+ T cells in alopecia areata. Study summary: Those patients who were treated received oral tofacitinib, which was given at 5 to 10 mg twice daily for moderate-to-severe alopecia areata. Study-wide results and limits: Persistence during tofacitinib was seen for many expanded lesional clones in scalp and blood. Researchers report lesional scalp, most notably alopecia totalis/universalis, outstripped normal scalp in clonality. A single nonresponder leaves the baseline CD8+ expansion link to response uncertain.

After isolation, RNA underwent reverse transcription to generate cDNA as the sequencing template. The table came from immunoSEQ multiplex PCR; TCRdb's copy has only in-frame clones and leaves some out. The sample shows 200,000 or so clones, roughly 64% of them seen only once. Noted treatment: oral pan-JAK inhibitor, 5-10 mg twice daily. This clone was recorded a few times. The antigen is not known. V was pared by 8 bases and J by 4 bases, with 2 bases between. Germline V CDR1 and CDR2: MGHDK, SYGVNS. The CDR3 totals 10 residues. Sequencing used CD4+ T cells sorted from blood, obtained at week 24, from a patient treated with tofacitinib. The chain carries TRBV25-1 and TRBJ2-2; D is ambiguous. The sequence was collected from a human donor with alopecia areata. The CDR3 DNA follows: TGTGCCAGCTCCACCGGGGAGCTGTTTTTT. Its protein is CASSTGELFF.